This TCR beta chain was documented in a study of neurological immune-mediated disorders. From the 5' RACE reads, TCRdb called clonotypes with MiXCR, one entry per CDR3 protein. The data hold roughly 67,000 distinct CDR3 sequences, with around 4% observed a single time. This clonotype was counted many times. CDR3 length: 13 residues. Trimming left V 3 bases short and J 1 base short, with 6 bases between. Germline values: CDR1 LGHDT, CDR2 YNNKEL (reference sequence). The receptor comes from a man aged 45-65 years with multiple sclerosis. The chain carries TRBV3-1 and TRBJ1-1; no firm D call. The sequenced sample was PBMCs. The CDR3 bases are TGTGCCAGCAGCCACGGGAGGAACACTGAAGCTTTCTTT. This sequence encodes CASSHGRNTEAFF.